The 10 T cell receptor beta chains below were found in one sample sequenced in a study of response to subunit inactivated influenza vaccine. TCRdb reanalysed the RT-PCR reads using MiXCR and keeps one entry per CDR3 protein. This sample has 400,000 to 550,000 distinct CDR3 sequences, with 25% found just once. This sample comprised CD4+ T cells sorted from PBMCs, obtained 4 to 6 days after vaccination. These TCRs come from a man aged 45-65 years who received an inactivated influenza vaccine.

This clonotype appeared a few times. This sequence joins TRBV12-3 or TRBV12-4 and TRBJ2-1; D is possibly TRBD2 (6 bases). V was clipped by 5 bases and J by 0 bases, with 17 bases between them. The CDR3 sequence is 17 residues long. The CDR3 DNA sequence: TGTGCCAGCAGTGGGTCGCACGCGGGAAGCTCCTACAATGAGCAGTTCTTC. Translating it yields CASSGSHAGSSYNEQFF.

This clonotype was picked up a small number of times. The chain couples TRBV5-1 to TRBJ2-3, with 10 positions matching TRBD1. Germline assignment: CDR1 SGHRS and CDR2 YFSETQ. There are 16 residues in the CDR3. Trimming cost V 3 bases and J 2 bases; bases outside gene matches: 6. Here the CDR3 reads CASSWRTGGTTDTQYF. CDR3 DNA: TGCGCCAGCAGCTGGAGGACAGGGGGGACCACAGATACGCAGTATTTT. The complete variable domain, with remaining parts taken from reference TRBV5-1 and TRBJ2-3, reads KAGVTQTPRYLIKTRGQQVTLSCSPISGHRSVSWYQQTPGQGLQFLFEYFSETQRNKGNFPGRFSGRQFSNSRSEMNVSTLELGDSALYLCASSWRTGGTTDTQYFGPGTRLTVL.

This clonotype has more than one count but fewer than ten. This chain connects TRBV7-2 to TRBJ2-5; D remains ambiguous. The CDR3 covers 14 residues. V lost 4 bases to trimming and J lost 5 bases, with 14 bases between them. Germline V gene data show CDR1 as SGHTA and CDR2 as FQGNSA. CDR3 protein: CASSSGLGGETQYF. CDR3 nucleotide sequence: TGTGCCAGCAGCTCCGGATTGGGCGGCGAGACCCAGTACTTC.

The genes are TRBV28 and TRBJ1-1; 9 bases fit TRBD1. CDR1 is MDHEN and CDR2 is SYDVKM in the germline V gene. V lost 6 bases and J lost 9; bases outside the gene matches: 8. This CDR3 has 13 amino acids. CDR3 in DNA: TGTGCCAGCAGCCCCGGGACAGGGAATAAAGCTTTCTTT. This translates into CASSPGTGNKAFF.

This clonotype was recorded a few times. CDR3 nucleotides: TGTGCCAGCAGCTTGTGGGGCAGCACTAATGAAAAACTGTTTTTT. Translated, it gives CASSLWGSTNEKLFF. V gene TRBV5-5 combines with J gene TRBJ1-4, with a possible D match to TRBD1 (5 bases). The V and J ends lost 1 base and 2 bases respectively, with 9 bases between them. The CDR3 length is 15 residues. Germline loops: CDR1 SGHKS, CDR2 YYEKEE (reference sequence). Combining the CDR3 with reference TRBV5-5 and TRBJ1-4 gives the whole variable domain DAGVTQSPTHLIKTRGQQVTLRCSPISGHKSVSWYQQVLGQGPQFIFQYYEKEERGRGNFPDRFSARQFPNYSSELNVNALLLGDSALYLCASSLWGSTNEKLFFGSGTQLSVL.

The chain uses TRBV28 and TRBJ2-1; 15 nucleotides align to TRBD2. V shed 5 bases and J 7 bases; nucleotides not matched to a gene: 6. The CDR3 has 16 residues. The germline CDR1 and CDR2 sequences are MDHEN and SYDVKM. The CDR3 DNA follows: TGTGCCAGCAGTCCCGGGACTAGCGGGAGGTTAAATGAGCAGTTCTTC. Translating gives CASSPGTSGRLNEQFF.

J is TRBJ2-3 and V is TRBV29-1; TRBD1 agrees at 7 bases. The germline V gene has CDR1 SQVTM and CDR2 ANQGSEA. CDR3 length: 14 amino acids. J gave up 1 base and V 7 bases, and 8 bases lay outside the gene matches. The CDR3 DNA reads TGCAGCGGGCGACAGGGATCCGGCACAGATACGCAGTATTTT. This encodes CSGRQGSGTDTQYF.

This rearrangement joins TRBV15 to TRBJ2-1, with TRBD2 identical over 9 bases. The V and J ends lost 7 bases and 2 bases, in that order; junction bases with no gene match: 6. CDR1 LNHNV and CDR2 YYDKDF come from the germline V gene (reference sequence). This CDR3 comprises 15 residues. CDR3 DNA: TGTGCCACCACCTTAGCGGGAGTCGCCTACAATGAGCAGTTCTTC. It yields the protein CATTLAGVAYNEQFF.

This clonotype was seen more than once but under ten times. The V gene is TRBV15, the J gene TRBJ1-1; D remains ambiguous. V lost 4 bases and J 3 bases, leaving 9 bases between the germline ends. This CDR3 is built from 13 residues. Germline V lookup: CDR1 LNHNV, CDR2 YYDKDF (reference sequence). CDR3 nucleotides: TGTGCCACCAGCAAGGGAAGGGACACTGAAGCTTTCTTT. Amino acid sequence: CATSKGRDTEAFF.

This clonotype was found many times. This chain connects TRBV4-3 to TRBJ1-4; 10 bases map to TRBD1. Germline CDR1 LGHNA, CDR2 YSLEER. The CDR3 runs 16 residues. Trimming cost V 3 bases and J 5 bases; bases outside gene matches: 6. CDR3 coding DNA: TGCGCCAGCAGCCAGCTCCCGGGACAGGGGAATGAAAAACTGTTTTTT. This sequence encodes CASSQLPGQGNEKLFF.